The 17 T cell receptor beta chains reported below all come from one sample, sequenced in a study of blood T cell repertoires in COVID-19. Some clones are missing from TCRdb's copy, which holds only in-frame ones; the method was immunoSEQ multiplex PCR. The table shows about 170,000 clones, with about 89% occurring only once. The material sequenced was peripheral blood. These receptors all stem from a man in his 70s with acute or convalescent COVID-19.

This clone came up once. The chain has TRBV28 and TRBJ1-5; 10 bases match TRBD1. The CDR3 consists of 15 residues. V lost 5 bases and J lost 6; bases outside the gene matches: 7. Germline lookup yields CDR1 MDHEN and CDR2 SYDVKM. The chain's CDR3 is CASSPGTGEGQPQHF. The CDR3 DNA is TGTGCCAGCAGTCCCGGGACAGGGGAGGGTCAGCCCCAGCATTTT.

The V call is TRBV7-9, the J call TRBJ2-3; tentatively, D is TRBD1 (5 bases). Germline CDR1 SEHNR, CDR2 FQNEAQ (reference sequence). The germline V and J ends were trimmed by 2 bases and 1 base, with 10 bases remaining between them. This CDR3 has 15 residues. CDR3 DNA sequence: TGTGCCAGCAGCTTATGGGGCAGCGGCACAGATACGCAGTATTTT. Encoded protein: CASSLWGSGTDTQYF.

The DNA for the CDR3 is TGTGCCAGCAGCGTAGTTGCAGGCCAAGAGACCCAGTACTTC. Translated: CASSVVAGQETQYF. This chain connects TRBV9 to TRBJ2-5; no clear D. The CDR3 is 14 residues long. V lost 0 bases and J 1 base, leaving 7 bases between the germline ends. The germline CDR1 and CDR2 sequences are SGDLS and YYNGEE.

The V call is TRBV27, the J call TRBJ1-1; 7 bases agree with TRBD1. The CDR3 has 14 residues. V was pared by 6 bases and J by 10 bases, with 14 bases of the junction left unmatched. Germline assignment: CDR1 MNHEY and CDR2 SMNVEV (reference sequence). The CDR3: CASRQGLRLGRAFF. CDR3 DNA sequence: TGTGCCAGCAGACAGGGGTTGCGGCTCGGGAGAGCTTTCTTT.

This rearrangement joins TRBV3-1 (or the pseudogene TRBV3-2) to TRBJ2-4; D gene uncertain. The V end was cut by 0 bases, the J end by 0 bases, with 15 bases between. The CDR3 length is 18 residues. Germline loops: CDR1 LGHDT, CDR2 YNNKEL (reference sequence). CDR3 amino acids: CASSQEKFPEIAKNIQYF. For the CDR3, the DNA is TGTGCCAGCAGCCAAGAAAAATTCCCTGAGATAGCCAAAAACATTCAGTACTTC.

This clone was seen only a few times. The chain carries TRBV15 and TRBJ2-7; TRBD2 aligns across 9 bases. Germline trimming cut 3 bases from V and 7 bases from J; bases unmatched to any gene: 7. The CDR3 is made up of 14 amino acids. CDR1 and CDR2 from the germline V gene are LNHNV and YYDKDF (reference sequence). The DNA of the CDR3 is TGTGCCACCAGCAGTCTAGCGGGACCTGGGGAGCAGTACTTC. Amino acid sequence: CATSSLAGPGEQYF.

The chain couples TRBV5-6 to TRBJ1-5; a possible D gene is TRBD1 (6 bases). The germline V and J ends were trimmed by 4 bases and 0 bases, with 17 bases remaining between them. The CDR3 is made up of 17 amino acids. Germline CDR1 and CDR2: SGHDT and YYEEEE. CDR3 loop: CASSRTTGMYSNQPQHF. The CDR3 bases are TGTGCCAGCAGCCGTACGACAGGCATGTATAGCAATCAGCCCCAGCATTTT.

The V and J genes are TRBV19 and TRBJ1-2, with a tentative D call TRBD1 (5 bases). Germline V gene sequence: CDR1 LNHDA, CDR2 SQIVND (reference sequence). This CDR3 has 16 amino acids. Trimming left V 1 base short and J 8 bases short, with 20 bases between. The CDR3 sequence: CASSIGQGVGLGGYTF. In DNA, the CDR3 is TGTGCCAGTAGTATAGGGCAGGGAGTGGGACTAGGCGGCTACACCTTC.

The rearrangement joins TRBV28 to TRBJ2-7; possible D gene TRBD1, 6 bases. V was trimmed by 7 bases and J by 3 bases, leaving 10 bases between them. CDR1 is MDHEN and CDR2 is SYDVKM in the germline V gene. CDR3 length equals 12 residues. CDR3 sequence: CASKDSYYEQYF. The CDR3 nucleotides read TGTGCCAGCAAGGACAGCTACTACGAGCAGTACTTC.

The chain couples TRBV7-9 to TRBJ2-7; perhaps TRBD2 as D (5 bases). Germline V gene lookup returns CDR1 SEHNR and CDR2 FQNEAQ (reference sequence). CDR3 length: 15 amino acids. V was pared by 3 bases and J by 2 bases, with 14 bases between. The CDR3 DNA reads TGTGCCAGCAGCTTCGGGCAGACTACCGCCTACGAGCAGTACTTC. It yields the protein CASSFGQTTAYEQYF. Supplemented by reference TRBV7-9 and TRBJ2-7, the full variable domain reads DTGVSQNPRHKITKRGQNVTFRCDPISEHNRLYWYRQTLGQGPEFLTYFQNEAQLEKSRLLSDRFSAERPKGSFSTLEIQRTEQGDSAMYLCASSFGQTTAYEQYFGPGTRLTVT.

This clone was detected once. The chain is built from TRBV10-1 and TRBJ2-1, with 10 bases fitting TRBD2. V trimming: 2 bases; J trimming: 0 bases; junction bases outside the gene matches: 4. The germline CDR1 and CDR2 sequences are WNHNN and SYGVQD (reference sequence). CDR3 length: 17 amino acids. Written as DNA, the CDR3 is TGCGCCAGCAGTGAGGGACTAGCGGCCAACTCCTACAATGAGCAGTTCTTC. This gives the protein CASSEGLAANSYNEQFF.

This clone came up once. The J gene is TRBJ1-2, the V gene TRBV5-1; TRBD1 matches 8 bases. Germline V gives CDR1 SGHRS, CDR2 YFSETQ. This CDR3 comprises 13 residues. V lost 4 bases, J lost 8 bases, and 7 bases stayed unmatched. CDR3: CASSRDRSDGYTF. CDR3 bases: TGCGCCAGCAGCCGGGACAGGTCGGACGGCTACACCTTC.

The J gene is TRBJ2-5, the V gene TRBV5-1, with 9 nucleotides matching TRBD1. The CDR3 sequence is 14 residues long. The germline V gene has CDR1 SGHRS and CDR2 YFSETQ. The J segment lost 4 bases and the V segment lost 4 bases, leaving 5 bases of the junction unmatched. This CDR3 is CASSPDRGGETQYF. The DNA for the CDR3 is TGCGCCAGCAGCCCGGACAGGGGTGGAGAGACCCAGTACTTC.

The chain joins TRBV6-5 to TRBJ2-3; maybe TRBD2 (6 bases). CDR1 is MNHEY, CDR2 SVGAGI, per germline. There are 12 residues in the CDR3. Trimming stripped 10 bases from V and 8 bases from J, with 16 bases between. The CDR3 DNA follows: TGTGCCACAAAGGATTGGCGGGGTACGCAGTATTTT. Translated, it gives CATKDWRGTQYF.

V and J are TRBV10-3 and TRBJ2-3; 9 nucleotides match TRBD1. Germline CDR1 reads ENHRY; CDR2 reads SYGVKD. Trimming at V came to 4 bases and at J to 3 bases, leaving 8 bases not matched to a gene. This CDR3 is 16 amino acids long. CDR3 DNA sequence: TGTGCCATCAGTGGGACCGGGACAGGGCCTACAGATACGCAGTATTTT. Protein sequence: CAISGTGTGPTDTQYF.

The chain links TRBV5-1 to TRBJ1-5, with D unclear. V was clipped by 0 bases and J by 0 bases, with 7 bases between them. The CDR3 spans 15 residues. In germline, CDR1 is SGHRS, CDR2 YFSETQ. CDR3 region: CASSLGGNSNQPQHF. In DNA form, the CDR3 reads TGCGCCAGCAGCTTGGGAGGCAATAGCAATCAGCCCCAGCATTTT.

V usage is TRBV9 and J usage is TRBJ2-3; 8 positions agree with TRBD2. Per germline, CDR1 SGDLS and CDR2 YYNGEE. The CDR3 length is 16 residues. V lost 4 bases, J lost 2 bases, and 9 bases stayed unmatched. Here the CDR3 DNA reads TGTGCCAGCAGCCCCCGGGGGGGACCCACCACAGATACGCAGTATTTT. As protein: CASSPRGGPTTDTQYF. The full variable domain, completed using reference TRBV9 and TRBJ2-3, is DSGVTQTPKHLITATGQRVTLRCSPRSGDLSVYWYQQSLDQGLQFLIQYYNGEERAKGNILERFSAQQFPDLHSELNLSSLELGDSALYFCASSPRGGPTTDTQYFGPGTRLTVL.